The table lists the clone carrying this T cell receptor (beta chain) with a few counts. This record belongs to a study of blood T cell repertoires in COVID-19. About the research overall: PBMCs, B-cell-depleted T cells, or T cells provided the cDNA or gDNA that made up the material.

Original processing methods: The assay estimated nucleated cells by amplifying reference gene primers. Libraries were prepared by immunoSEQ multiplex PCR; TCRdb keeps only in-frame clonotypes and omits some of them. V, J and clone size were drawn from that table, and D and trimming were deduced from the DNA. The sample shows about 83,000 clones, roughly four fifths of them seen only once. The V gene lost 2 bases and the J gene lost 6 bases, with 10 bases spanning the gap. CDR3 length: 14 amino acids. Germline V gene sequence: CDR1 MNHEY, CDR2 SVGEGT. Sequenced sample: peripheral blood. This chain connects TRBV6-2 or TRBV6-3 to TRBJ1-4, with D maybe TRBD1 (6 bases). This clonotype originated in a woman of 80 years or more with active or convalescent COVID-19. The CDR3 sequence is CASSYEDSYEKLFF. CDR3 DNA: TGTGCCAGCAGTTACGAGGACAGTTATGAAAAACTGTTTTTT.